The next 29 T cell receptor beta chains were all read from a single sample in a study of T cell repertoires in cytomegalovirus infection. No antigen is known for these receptors. MiXCR was run by TCRdb on the reads, yielding one entry per CDR3 protein. The sample has about 700,000 distinct CDR3 sequences, about 30% seen once; the top ten hold 18%. The sample was cultured PBMCs, taken from culture after CMV antigen stimulation. These receptors all come from a human donor in good health (CMV status not recorded). Some clones in this sample may be carry-over from other donors' samples.

This clonotype was seen more than once but under ten times. The chain links TRBV24-1 to TRBJ2-7, with D perhaps TRBD1 (5 bases). The CDR3 extends over 13 amino acids. Per germline, CDR1 KGHDR and CDR2 SFDVKD. The V end lost 4 bases, the J end lost 5 bases, and 11 bases lay between the germline ends. In DNA, the CDR3 is TGTGCCACCAGTGACTGGACATCCGACGAGCAGTACTTC. This gives the protein CATSDWTSDEQYF.

The rearrangement joins TRBV7-9 to TRBJ2-7; D may be TRBD1 (6 bases). The germline V and J ends were trimmed by 5 bases and 2 bases, with 13 bases remaining between them. The CDR3 runs 14 residues. Germline V gives CDR1 SEHNR, CDR2 FQNEAQ (reference sequence). CDR3 coding DNA: TGTGCCAGCAGCCCCGGGACACCAACCTACGAGCAGTACTTC. Translating it yields CASSPGTPTYEQYF.

The chain is built from TRBV19 and TRBJ2-7; TRBD2 matches 9 bases. Germline V CDR1 and CDR2: LNHDA, SQIVND (reference sequence). This CDR3 is built from 16 residues. The V segment lost 5 bases and the J segment 2 bases; nucleotides outside the gene matches: 10. CDR3 sequence (DNA): TGTGCCAGTAGTCCATACGGAGCGGGAGGAACCTACGAGCAGTACTTC. Its protein product is CASSPYGAGGTYEQYF.

This clonotype was seen a few times. V and J are TRBV7-2 and TRBJ1-1; the D gene is possibly TRBD1 (5 bases). The CDR3 length is 14 residues. Trimming stripped 1 base from V and 3 bases from J, with 9 bases between. Germline V gene lookup returns CDR1 SGHTA and CDR2 FQGNSA. The CDR3 sequence is CASSLEQGYTEAFF. In nucleotides, the CDR3 is TGTGCCAGCAGCTTAGAGCAGGGCTACACTGAAGCTTTCTTT.

The V call is TRBV24-1, the J call TRBJ2-1; 14 bases line up with TRBD2. The length of the CDR3 is 15 residues. Germline CDR1 reads KGHDR; CDR2 reads SFDVKD. V shed 4 bases, J shed 6 bases, and the junction held 1 base outside the gene matches. The DNA for the CDR3 is TGTGCCACCAGTGACGGGACTAGCGGGAGCAATGAGCAGTTCTTC. Protein: CATSDGTSGSNEQFF.

This clonotype was observed a single time. The gene calls are TRBV12-3 or TRBV12-4 and TRBJ1-2; 7 bases fit TRBD1. The CDR3 has 14 residues. V shed 6 bases, J shed 8 bases, and the junction held 12 bases outside the gene matches. The CDR3 coding sequence is TGTGCCAGCAGCCGAGACAGGGCCTATCAGGGCTACACCTTC. It yields the protein CASSRDRAYQGYTF.

The chain uses TRBV2 and TRBJ1-5; D is undetermined. Deletions cut 8 bases from V and 5 bases from J, with 13 bases between. In germline, CDR1 is SNHLY, CDR2 FYNNEI. There are 13 residues in the CDR3. CDR3 bases: TGTGCCAGCGGCTCTAGAGGTGATCAGCCCCAGCATTTT. Protein product: CASGSRGDQPQHF.

This clonotype was counted between two and nine times. The CDR3 spells CASSLVQTTSYNEQFF. CDR3 sequence (DNA): TGTGCCAGCAGCTTGGTTCAGACAACCTCCTACAATGAGCAGTTCTTC. The rearrangement joins TRBV7-9 to TRBJ2-1, with D hard to call. CDR3 length equals 16 residues. Trimming pared 3 bases from V and 0 bases from J, leaving 12 bases between. Germline CDR1 and CDR2: SEHNR and FQNEAQ (reference sequence).

V and J are TRBV9 and TRBJ1-1; the match to TRBD1 covers 9 bases. J was trimmed by 7 bases and V by 4 bases; bases with no gene match: 11. The CDR3 has 15 residues. The germline V gene encodes CDR1 SGDLS and CDR2 YYNGEE. CDR3 in amino acids: CASSQPGTGFHEAFF. The CDR3 nucleotides read TGTGCCAGCAGCCAACCCGGGACAGGGTTCCATGAAGCTTTCTTT.

This clonotype was found a few times. The V gene is TRBV7-6, the J gene TRBJ2-3, with D maybe TRBD2 (6 bases). Deletions cut 3 bases from V and 9 bases from J, with 19 bases between. CDR1 and CDR2 (germline): SGHVS, FNYEAQ. CDR3 length equals 15 residues. The CDR3 DNA reads TGTGCCAGCAGCTTTGGGGGGTCTATAGGAAGGACGCAGTATTTT. Translated: CASSFGGSIGRTQYF.

This clonotype occurred many times. The chain links TRBV7-2 to TRBJ2-7; 7 bases line up with TRBD2. V lost 5 bases and J lost 4; bases outside the gene matches: 8. This CDR3 comprises 14 residues. Germline V lookup: CDR1 SGHTA, CDR2 FQGNSA. CDR3 loop: CASSTGTNLYEQYF. The CDR3 nucleotides read TGTGCCAGCAGCACCGGGACTAATCTATACGAGCAGTACTTC.

V usage is TRBV14 and J usage is TRBJ1-6; no clear D. V shed 2 bases and J shed 6 bases, with 2 bases lying between them. CDR3 length: 12 amino acids. The V gene's germline CDR1 is SGHDN and CDR2 FVKESK. This chain's CDR3 is CASSQLNSPLHF. In DNA form, the CDR3 reads TGTGCCAGCAGCCAACTTAATTCACCCCTCCACTTT.

This chain links TRBV18 with TRBJ1-1; TRBD1 is a possible D gene (6 bases). Germline V gene data show CDR1 as KGHSH and CDR2 as LQKENI. CDR3 size: 17 residues. With 3 bases removed from V and 1 base from J, the gap between germline ends came to 18 bases. The CDR3 DNA is TGTGCCAGCTCACCGCCCCCGAGGGGGGTTAAGAACACTGAAGCTTTCTTT. Translation: CASSPPPRGVKNTEAFF.

CDR3 region: CASSYSLFSGANVLTF. The CDR3 bases are TGTGCCAGCAGTTACTCGCTCTTCTCTGGGGCCAACGTCCTGACTTTC. The chain couples TRBV6-2 or TRBV6-3 to TRBJ2-6; no definite D call. The CDR3 extends over 16 amino acids. Germline values: CDR1 MNHEY, CDR2 SVGEGT. Deletions cut 0 bases from V and 0 bases from J, with 6 bases between.

The chain has TRBV12-3 or TRBV12-4 and TRBJ2-3, with a weak D call TRBD2 (5 bases). The ends were cut back, 3 bases at V and 4 bases at J, with 20 bases in the middle. This CDR3 is built from 17 residues. Written as DNA, the CDR3 is TGTGCCAGCAGTTTGCCCCTTTCGAGGGCTGGGGCAGATACGCAGTATTTT. This translates into CASSLPLSRAGADTQYF.

This clonotype was detected a few times. The chain employs TRBV28 and TRBJ2-5; D may match TRBD1 or TRBD2 (6 bases each). The CDR3 sequence is 14 residues long. Trimming took off 11 bases at V and 2 bases at J, with 18 bases between the two ends. Germline V gene data show CDR1 as MDHEN and CDR2 as SYDVKM. The DNA of the CDR3 is TGTGCCTCGTGGGGGGCCAGGGGACAAGAGACCCAGTACTTC. Translating it yields CASWGARGQETQYF.

This clonotype was seen only once. The chain has TRBV12-3 or TRBV12-4 and TRBJ1-5; the D is unclear. This CDR3 contains 15 residues. V was shortened by 3 bases and J by 5 bases, with 14 bases between the two germline ends. The CDR3, as DNA: TGTGCCAGCAGTTTGATGGGGAGGACGTATCAGCCCCAGCATTTT. Translating it yields CASSLMGRTYQPQHF.

The chain recombines TRBV11-2 with TRBJ1-5, with a tentative D call TRBD1 (6 bases). In germline, CDR1 is SGHAT, CDR2 FQNNGV. CDR3 length: 14 residues. Trimming cost V 5 bases and J 7 bases, with 15 bases left between them. The CDR3 sequence is CASSLFGGGQPQHF. CDR3 DNA: TGTGCCAGCAGCCTCTTCGGAGGGGGGCAGCCCCAGCATTTT.

This clonotype was observed many times. V gene TRBV7-2 combines with J gene TRBJ2-3, with D perhaps matching TRBD2 (5 bases). This CDR3 comprises 15 residues. V gave up 5 bases and J gave up 1 base, with 13 bases separating them. The germline V gene has CDR1 SGHTA and CDR2 FQGNSA. In DNA, the CDR3 is TGTGCCAGCAGCCCCCTGGCAGCGGGCACAGATACGCAGTATTTT. Its translation is CASSPLAAGTDTQYF.

This clonotype was counted only a few times. The genes are TRBV19 and TRBJ1-5, with D possibly matching TRBD1 (6 bases). The CDR3 has 18 residues. Trimming shortened V by 1 base and J by 5 bases, and 21 bases separated the two germline ends. CDR1 is LNHDA, CDR2 SQIVND, per germline (reference sequence). The CDR3 region is CASSIVRTRGLKHQPQHF. In DNA, the CDR3 is TGTGCCAGTAGTATAGTCCGGACCAGGGGCTTGAAGCATCAGCCCCAGCATTTT.

This clonotype was seen repeatedly, ten times or more. The chain is built from TRBV7-2 and TRBJ2-7; no clear D gene. Trimming took off 1 base at V and 1 base at J, with 5 bases between the two ends. There are 13 residues in the CDR3. The germline V gene has CDR1 SGHTA and CDR2 FQGNSA. The CDR3 spells CASSLGWSYEQYF. The CDR3 DNA follows: TGTGCCAGCAGCTTAGGTTGGTCCTACGAGCAGTACTTC.

This clonotype was seen repeatedly, ten times or more. The chain employs TRBV12-3 or TRBV12-4 and TRBJ2-7; TRBD1 aligns across 8 bases. There are 14 residues in the CDR3. Trimming cost V 5 bases and J 2 bases; bases outside gene matches: 5. The CDR3 region is CASSPRTGTYEQYF. DNA for the CDR3: TGTGCCAGCAGTCCCAGGACAGGGACCTACGAGCAGTACTTC.

For this clonotype: Without the conserved terminal phenylalanine or tryptophan, this CDR3 likely stems from a read error. The chain recombines TRBV7-2 with TRBJ2-4, with 8 bases that match TRBD2. CDR1 is SGHTA, CDR2 FQGNSA, per germline. This CDR3 has 15 amino acids. The V and J ends lost 3 bases and 7 bases, in that order; junction bases with no gene match: 8. The DNA for the CDR3 is TGTGCCAGCAGCTTCGAGTTAGCGGGGCGGAACATTCAGTACGTC. Translating it yields CASSFELAGRNIQYV.

This clonotype was found a few times. The chain links TRBV2 to TRBJ2-1; D not certain. Germline values: CDR1 SNHLY, CDR2 FYNNEI. Between the trimmed V and J ends, which lost 5 bases and 3 bases, there was a span of 14 bases. The CDR3 extends over 15 amino acids. The CDR3 region has the DNA TGTGCCAGCAGTACTGCCCCGACTGACTACAATGAGCAGTTCTTC. Its translation: CASSTAPTDYNEQFF.

There are a few counts of this clonotype. CDR3 DNA sequence: TGTGCCACCAACACCCTAGAGGACACTGAAGCTTTCTTT. Its protein product is CATNTLEDTEAFF. The J gene is TRBJ1-1, the V gene TRBV28; D not resolved. The CDR3 is 13 residues long. V was shortened by 10 bases and J by 3 bases, with 15 bases between the two germline ends. CDR1 is MDHEN, CDR2 SYDVKM, per germline.

A few counts support this clonotype. The chain uses TRBV15 and TRBJ1-4, with D unclear. The V gene's germline CDR1 is LNHNV and CDR2 YYDKDF (reference sequence). Deletions cut 0 bases from V and 6 bases from J, with 8 bases between. This CDR3 region has 14 residues. CDR3 nucleotides: TGTGCCACCAGCAGAGATGTCCGGGATGAAAAACTGTTTTTT. It encodes CATSRDVRDEKLFF.

The chain couples TRBV6-2 or TRBV6-3 to TRBJ1-1, with 9 bases that match TRBD1. CDR3 length: 16 residues. Trimming cost V 6 bases and J 1 base; bases outside gene matches: 9. Per the germline V gene, CDR1 is MNHEY and CDR2 is SVGEGT. DNA for the CDR3: TGTGCCAGCAGACCCGGGACAGGGTCTGAGAACACTGAAGCTTTCTTT. Its protein is CASRPGTGSENTEAFF.

This clonotype was seen more than once but under ten times. The chain uses TRBV4-2 and TRBJ2-7; D perhaps matches TRBD2 (7 bases). Germline CDR1 and CDR2: LGHNA and YNFKEQ. V was shortened by 1 base and J by 2 bases, with 12 bases between the two germline ends. The CDR3 covers 15 residues. The CDR3 DNA is TGTGCCAGCAGCCAAGGGAGGGAGGGGGCCTACGAGCAGTACTTC. Translating gives CASSQGREGAYEQYF.

The chain combines TRBV28 with TRBJ1-5; D call uncertain. This CDR3 has 15 residues. Germline values: CDR1 MDHEN, CDR2 SYDVKM. V shed 5 bases and J shed 4 bases, with 15 bases lying between them. CDR3 in amino acids: CASSPTSEYNQPQHF. CDR3 nucleotide sequence: TGTGCCAGCAGTCCTACCTCGGAGTATAATCAGCCCCAGCATTTT.